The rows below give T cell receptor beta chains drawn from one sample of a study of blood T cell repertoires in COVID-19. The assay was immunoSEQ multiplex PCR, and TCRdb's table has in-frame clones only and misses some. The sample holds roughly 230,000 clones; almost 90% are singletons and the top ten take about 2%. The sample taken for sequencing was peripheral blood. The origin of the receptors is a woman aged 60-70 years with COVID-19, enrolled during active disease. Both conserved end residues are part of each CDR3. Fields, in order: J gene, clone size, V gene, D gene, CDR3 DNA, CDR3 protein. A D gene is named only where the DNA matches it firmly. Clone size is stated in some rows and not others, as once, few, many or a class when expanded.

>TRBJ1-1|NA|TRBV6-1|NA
TGTGCCAGCAGTGAAGGGAGGCAGAGGATCATGAACACTGAAGCTTTCTTT
CASSEGRQRIMNTEAFF
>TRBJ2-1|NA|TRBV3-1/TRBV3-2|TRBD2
TGTGCCAGCAGCCAAGGAAGGACCGGGACTAGCGGGGGGCTTGGGGATGAGCAGTTCTTC
CASSQGRTGTSGGLGDEQFF
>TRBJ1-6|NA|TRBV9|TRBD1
TGTGCCAGCAGCGAAAGACAGGGTACAGGATCACCCCTCCACTTT
CASSERQGTGSPLHF
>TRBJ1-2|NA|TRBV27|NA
TGTGCCAGCAGTAAGAGCAGCGACTATGGCTACACCTTC
CASSKSSDYGYTF
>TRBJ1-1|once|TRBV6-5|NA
TGTGCCAGCAGTTACGTCGGGATCAACACTGAAGCTTTCTTT
CASSYVGINTEAFF
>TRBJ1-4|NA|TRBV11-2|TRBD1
TGTGCCAGCAGCTTAGGGGGACAGACTAATGAAAAACTGTTTTTT
CASSLGGQTNEKLFF
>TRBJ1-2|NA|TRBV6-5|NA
TGTGCCAGCAGCCGACAGGACCCGCTCTATGGCTACACCTTC
CASSRQDPLYGYTF
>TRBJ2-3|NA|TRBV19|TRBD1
TGTGCCAGTAGTACCAGGGGGGATACGCAGTATTTT
CASSTRGDTQYF
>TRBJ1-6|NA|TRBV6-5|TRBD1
TGTGCCAGCAGCCCCAGGGGGCCACCCCTCCACTTT
CASSPRGPPLHF
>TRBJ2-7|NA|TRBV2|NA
TGTGCCAGCAGTGAGACCAGTCAGGCCGTAGAGCAGTACTTC
CASSETSQAVEQYF
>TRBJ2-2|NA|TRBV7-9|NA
TGTGCCAGCAGCACCATCCGTAAAAGAACAGTAAGACCCGGGGACACCGGGGAGCTGTTTTTT
CASSTIRKRTVRPGDTGELFF
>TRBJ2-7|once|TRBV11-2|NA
TGTGCCAGCAGCTTAGGTCCCCGGACAGCATACGAGCAGTACTTC
CASSLGPRTAYEQYF
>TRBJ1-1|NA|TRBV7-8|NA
TGTGCCAGCAGCTCAGGAGCAGGGTTGTGGGGAACTGAAGCTTTCTTT
CASSSGAGLWGTEAFF
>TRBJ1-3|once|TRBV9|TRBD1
TGTGCCAGCAGCCCACAGGGGGCGGGAGGAAACACCATATATTTT
CASSPQGAGGNTIYF
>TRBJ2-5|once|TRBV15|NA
TGTGCCACCAGCAGACAGGGTGGAGGGGAGACCCAGTACTTC
CATSRQGGGETQYF
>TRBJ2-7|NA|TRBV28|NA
TGTGCCAGCAGGGACTCTGGGTTCGAGCAGTACTTC
CASRDSGFEQYF
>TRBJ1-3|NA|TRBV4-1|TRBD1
TGCGCCAGCAGCCTAGAGACAGGGACTGGAAACACCATATATTTT
CASSLETGTGNTIYF
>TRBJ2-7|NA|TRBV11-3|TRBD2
TGTGCCAGCAGCGCCTCAACTAGCGGGAGAACCTACGAGCAGTACTTC
CASSASTSGRTYEQYF
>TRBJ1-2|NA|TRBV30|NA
TGTGCCTGGAGTGTAAACAGGGCGTTGGAGGGCTACACCTTC
CAWSVNRALEGYTF
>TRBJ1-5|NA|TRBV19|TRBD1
TGTGCCAGTAGTATACTACAGGGGCATCAGCCCCAGCATTTT
CASSILQGHQPQHF
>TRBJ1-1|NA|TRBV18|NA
TGTGCCAGCGGGAAGGGGGGGGACACTGAAGCTTTCTTT
CASGKGGDTEAFF
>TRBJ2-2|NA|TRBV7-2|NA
TGTGCCAGCAGCATTCTCCGGGACACCGGGGAGCTGTTTTTT
CASSILRDTGELFF
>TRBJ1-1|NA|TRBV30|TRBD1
TGTGCCTGGAACCGGGACAGCATGAACACTGAAGCTTTCTTT
CAWNRDSMNTEAFF
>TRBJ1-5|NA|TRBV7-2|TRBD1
TGTGCCAGCAGCTTAGCAGGGGGCGTTAGGAATCAGCCCCAGCATTTT
CASSLAGGVRNQPQHF
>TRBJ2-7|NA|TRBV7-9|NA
TGTGCCAGCAGCCGGGACACCGCCGACGAGCAGTACTTC
CASSRDTADEQYF
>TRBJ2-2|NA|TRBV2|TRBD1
TGTGCCAGCATGGACAGGGCGAACACCGGGGAGCTGTTTTTT
CASMDRANTGELFF
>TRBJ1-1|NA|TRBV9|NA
TGTGCCAGCAGCGGGGGAGTGGGCTCTGAAGCTTTCTTT
CASSGGVGSEAFF
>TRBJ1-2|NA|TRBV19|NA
TGTGCCAGTACCCCGGGGTCCATCTATGGCTACACCTTC
CASTPGSIYGYTF
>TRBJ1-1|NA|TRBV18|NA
TGTGCCAGCTCACTCGGTATCACAGAGAACACTGAAGCTTTCTTT
CASSLGITENTEAFF
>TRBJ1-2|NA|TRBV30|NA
TGTGCCTGGTGGGGGGGGGAGGGAGGTGGCTACACCTTC
CAWWGGEGGGYTF
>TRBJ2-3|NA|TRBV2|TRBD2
TGTGCCAGCTGGCGGGGGGAAAGCACAGATACGCAGTATTTT
CASWRGESTDTQYF
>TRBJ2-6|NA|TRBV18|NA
TGTGCCAGCTCACCTCGGCGGGGGCCCTCCTCTGGGGCCAACGTCCTGACTTTC
CASSPRRGPSSGANVLTF
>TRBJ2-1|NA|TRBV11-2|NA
TGTGCCAGCAGCTTGCTACGGACTGCATACAATGAGCAGTTCTTC
CASSLLRTAYNEQFF
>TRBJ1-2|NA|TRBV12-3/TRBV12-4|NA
TGTGCCAGCAGTCCTGGAGGTAGGAGAGGCTACACCTTC
CASSPGGRRGYTF
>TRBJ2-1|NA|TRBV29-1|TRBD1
TGCAGCGTCGAAACGACCGGGACAGGGGTTTGGAATGAGCAGTTCTTC
CSVETTGTGVWNEQFF
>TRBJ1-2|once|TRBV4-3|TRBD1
TGCGCCAGCAGCCAAGTCGACAGGGCGTGGGATGGCTACACCTTC
CASSQVDRAWDGYTF
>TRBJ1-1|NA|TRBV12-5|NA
TGTGCTAGTGGTTTCCAGGGGATCACTGAAGCTTTCTTT
CASGFQGITEAFF
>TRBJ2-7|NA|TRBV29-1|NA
TGCAGCGTTGATGGTTTACGAGGGAGCTCCTACGAGCAGTATTTC
CSVDGLRGSSYEQYF
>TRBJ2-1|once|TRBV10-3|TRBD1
TGTGCCATCAGTGCAGACAGGGAGTACAATGAGCAGTTCTTC
CAISADREYNEQFF
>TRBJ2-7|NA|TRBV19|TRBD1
TGTGCCAGTAGTACGCTCGAGACAGGGGGCTCCTACGAGCAGTACTTC
CASSTLETGGSYEQYF
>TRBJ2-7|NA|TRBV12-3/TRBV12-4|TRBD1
TGTGCCAGCAGTTTAGCGAACAGGGGTTCATGGTACTTC
CASSLANRGSWYF
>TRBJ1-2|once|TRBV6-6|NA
TGTGCCAGCAACGAGGACAGCGCTCTCTATGGCTACACCTTC
CASNEDSALYGYTF
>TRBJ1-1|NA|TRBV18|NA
TGTGCCAGCTCACCGGATATTCGGGGATCCGAAGCTTTCTTT
CASSPDIRGSEAFF
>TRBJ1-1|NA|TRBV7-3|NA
TGTGCCAGCAGCCAGGAGGGTAGGCGCCCCAACACTGAAGCTTTCTTT
CASSQEGRRPNTEAFF
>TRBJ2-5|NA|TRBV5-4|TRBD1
TGTGCCAGCAGCGGAAAGGGGACAGCCCAAGAGACCCAGTACTTC
CASSGKGTAQETQYF
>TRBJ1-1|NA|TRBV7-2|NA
TGTGCCAGCAGCTTGACAGAGAACACTGAAGCTTTCTTT
CASSLTENTEAFF
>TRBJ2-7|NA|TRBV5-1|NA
TGCGCCAGTAGACCGGTCGCGACCGCGGACTACGAGCAGTACTTC
CASRPVATADYEQYF
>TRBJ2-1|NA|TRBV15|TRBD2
TGTGCCACCAGCAGAGATCCGGGGGGCTCCTACAATGAGCAGTTCTTC
CATSRDPGGSYNEQFF